These 9 T cell receptor beta chains were sequenced from one sample in a study of T cells in localized non-small cell lung cancer. Clones were sequenced by immunoSEQ multiplex PCR, and TCRdb holds only the in-frame ones, with some missing. The repertoire consists of about 55,000 clones, with approximately 80% occurring once and the leading ten covering approximately 17%. Sequencing was performed on peripheral blood mononuclear cells, taken before any cancer treatment. The origin of the receptors is a man aged 35 to 69 with stage III lung adenocarcinoma.

The chain couples TRBV27 to TRBJ2-1; D is undetermined. Trimming stripped 6 bases from V and 0 bases from J, with 9 bases between. This CDR3 is 14 amino acids long. CDR1 and CDR2 from the germline V gene are MNHEY and SMNVEV (reference sequence). The CDR3 bases are TGTGCCAGCAGACGTCCGAGCTCCTACAATGAGCAGTTCTTC. Its translation is CASRRPSSYNEQFF.

The gene calls are TRBV30 and TRBJ1-2; D is possibly TRBD1 (5 bases). V gave up 3 bases and J gave up 5 bases, with 16 bases separating them. CDR3 length equals 14 residues. The germline CDR1 and CDR2 sequences are GTSNPN and SVGIG (reference sequence). For the CDR3, the DNA is TGTGCCTGGAGGATGGCGGGGACGTTTTATGGCTACACCTTC. As protein: CAWRMAGTFYGYTF. The full variable domain, its missing parts supplied by reference TRBV30 and TRBJ1-2, is SQTIHQWPATLVQPVGSPLSLECTVEGTSNPNLYWYRQAAGRGLQLLFYSVGIGQISSEVPQNLSASRPQDRQFILSSKKLLLSDSGFYLCAWRMAGTFYGYTFGSGTRLTVV.

The V gene is TRBV7-9, the J gene TRBJ2-2; possible D gene TRBD2, 6 bases. Germline CDR1 SEHNR, CDR2 FQNEAQ (reference sequence). V was cut by 3 bases and J by 3 bases, with 14 bases left in between. The CDR3 loop spans 16 amino acids. The CDR3 loop is CASSLLDYPDTGELFF. CDR3 bases: TGTGCCAGCAGCTTGCTGGACTACCCGGACACCGGGGAGCTGTTTTTT.

This clone was recorded only once. The chain's CDR3 is CASSHEAKPEAFF. The CDR3 DNA follows: TGTGCCAGCAGTCATGAAGCAAAACCTGAAGCTTTCTTT. The chain combines TRBV2 with TRBJ1-1; no clear D. The germline V gene has CDR1 SNHLY and CDR2 FYNNEI. This CDR3 contains 13 residues. The V end was cut by 5 bases, the J end by 6 bases, with 13 bases between. The whole variable domain, filled in from reference TRBV2 and TRBJ1-1, reads EPEVTQTPSHQVTQMGQEVILRCVPISNHLYFYWYRQILGQKVEFLVSFYNNEISEKSEIFDDQFSVERPDGSNFTLKIRSTKLEDSAMYFCASSHEAKPEAFFGQGTRLTVV.

V is TRBV2 and J is TRBJ1-2; D call uncertain. Germline V gives CDR1 SNHLY, CDR2 FYNNEI. The CDR3 consists of 12 residues. V lost 5 bases and J lost 8, with 12 bases in between. For the CDR3, the DNA is TGTGCCAGCAGTCCAGACTCTGGGGGCTACACCTTC. Protein: CASSPDSGGYTF.

V usage is TRBV5-1 and J usage is TRBJ1-1, with D perhaps TRBD1 (5 bases). V lost 0 bases to trimming and J lost 5 bases, with 17 bases between them. The CDR3 runs to 16 residues. Germline V CDR1 and CDR2: SGHRS, YFSETQ. For the CDR3, the DNA is TGCGCCAGCAGCTTGGACCCCCAGGGATTGAGAACTGAAGCTTTCTTT. Translating it yields CASSLDPQGLRTEAFF.

Remarks on this clone: This specimen includes other DNA sequences encoding the same CDR3. This chain joins TRBV29-1 and TRBJ2-7; TRBD2 might be the D (7 bases). Germline CDR1 is SQVTM and CDR2 is ANQGSEA. The V gene lost 6 bases and the J gene lost 2 bases, with 11 bases spanning the gap. CDR3 length: 12 amino acids. The CDR3 loop reads CSVGGGAYEQYF. The CDR3 region has the DNA TGCAGCGTCGGAGGGGGGGCCTACGAGCAGTACTTC.

The chain couples TRBV5-1 to TRBJ1-2; 7 positions match TRBD1. The CDR3 length is 13 residues. Looked up from germline, CDR1 is SGHRS and CDR2 is YFSETQ. With V trimmed by 2 bases and J by 6 bases, 4 bases remained unmatched. The CDR3 spells CASSFSGGDGYTF. The CDR3 DNA reads TGCGCCAGCAGCTTCTCAGGGGGTGATGGCTACACCTTC. Looking up the rest from reference TRBV5-1 and TRBJ1-2 gives the full variable domain: KAGVTQTPRYLIKTRGQQVTLSCSPISGHRSVSWYQQTPGQGLQFLFEYFSETQRNKGNFPGRFSGRQFSNSRSEMNVSTLELGDSALYLCASSFSGGDGYTFGSGTRLTVV.

The chain uses TRBV28 and TRBJ2-7; D may match TRBD1 or TRBD2 (5 bases each). Trimming stripped 4 bases from V and 0 bases from J, with 10 bases between. Germline V gene sequence: CDR1 MDHEN, CDR2 SYDVKM. This CDR3 spans 14 amino acids. The CDR3 nucleotides read TGTGCCAGCAGTTGGGACCCCAGCTCCTACGAGCAGTACTTC. Protein sequence: CASSWDPSSYEQYF.